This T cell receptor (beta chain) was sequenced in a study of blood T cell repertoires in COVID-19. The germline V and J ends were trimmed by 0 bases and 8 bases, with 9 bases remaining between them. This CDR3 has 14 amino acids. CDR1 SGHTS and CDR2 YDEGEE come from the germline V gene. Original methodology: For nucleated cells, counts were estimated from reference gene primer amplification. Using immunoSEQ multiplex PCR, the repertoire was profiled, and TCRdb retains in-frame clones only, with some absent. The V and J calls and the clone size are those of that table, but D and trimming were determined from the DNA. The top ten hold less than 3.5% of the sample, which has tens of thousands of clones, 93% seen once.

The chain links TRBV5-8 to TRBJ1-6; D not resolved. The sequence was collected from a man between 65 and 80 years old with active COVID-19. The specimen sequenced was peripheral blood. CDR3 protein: CASSLDQIYSPLHF. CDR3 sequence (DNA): TGTGCCAGCAGCTTGGATCAGATTTATTCACCCCTCCACTTT.